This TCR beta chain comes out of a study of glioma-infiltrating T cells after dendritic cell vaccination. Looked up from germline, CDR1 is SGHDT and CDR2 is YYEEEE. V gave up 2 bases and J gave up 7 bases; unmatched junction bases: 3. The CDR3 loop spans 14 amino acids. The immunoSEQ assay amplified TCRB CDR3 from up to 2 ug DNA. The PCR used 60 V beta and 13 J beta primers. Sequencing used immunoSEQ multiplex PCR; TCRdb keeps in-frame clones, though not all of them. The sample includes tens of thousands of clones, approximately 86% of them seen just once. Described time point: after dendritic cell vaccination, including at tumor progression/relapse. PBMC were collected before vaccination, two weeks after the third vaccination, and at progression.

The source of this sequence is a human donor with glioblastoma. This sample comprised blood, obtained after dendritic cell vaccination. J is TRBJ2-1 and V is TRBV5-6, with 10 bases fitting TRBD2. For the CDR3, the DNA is TGTGCCAGCAGCTTTGGTAGCGGGGGGAATGAGCAGTTCTTC. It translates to CASSFGSGGNEQFF.